The following is a TCR beta chain sequence with its context. Its antigen remains unknown. This table comes from immunoSEQ multiplex PCR, and its TCRdb copy is limited to in-frame clones, with some not included. The data contain approximately 47,000 clones, 82% of them singletons. The data belong to a study of memory B cells and T cells in multiple sclerosis. V gave up 0 bases and J gave up 8 bases, with 17 bases separating them. The CDR3 is 16 amino acids. The germline V gene has CDR1 KGHSH and CDR2 LQKENI. Whole-study results and caveats: Clone-set sizes differed between compartments, so shared clonotype counts needed normalization.

Separate sequencing covered autoproliferating (CFSE-dim) and non-proliferating (CFSE-high) T cells from stimulus-free culture. Approximately 5x10^7 CFSE-labeled PBMCs were cultured 7 days unstimulated, then replicate wells were pooled. PBMCs were labeled with approximately 0.5 uM CFSE and cultured without exogenous stimuli. The sequencing sample was made of PBMCs from blood kept in culture. This chain connects TRBV18 to TRBJ1-3, with D perhaps matching TRBD1 (5 bases). This receptor was taken from a human donor with multiple sclerosis. This chain's CDR3 is CASSPPSRTGVDTIYF. The DNA for the CDR3 is TGTGCCAGCTCACCACCGTCGAGAACAGGAGTAGACACCATATATTTT.